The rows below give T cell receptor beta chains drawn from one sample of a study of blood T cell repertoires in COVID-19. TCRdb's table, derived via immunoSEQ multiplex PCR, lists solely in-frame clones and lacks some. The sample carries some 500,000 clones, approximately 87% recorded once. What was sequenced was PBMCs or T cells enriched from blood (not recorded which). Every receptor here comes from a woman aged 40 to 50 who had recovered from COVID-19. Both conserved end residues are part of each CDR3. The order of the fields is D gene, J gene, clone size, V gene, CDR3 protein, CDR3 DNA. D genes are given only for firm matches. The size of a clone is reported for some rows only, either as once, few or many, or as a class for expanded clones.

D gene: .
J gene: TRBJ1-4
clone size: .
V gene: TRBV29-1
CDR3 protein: CSVADGTGYNF
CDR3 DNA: .

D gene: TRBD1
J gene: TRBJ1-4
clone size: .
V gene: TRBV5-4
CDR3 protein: CASSGTGKEKLFF
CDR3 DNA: TGTGCCAGCAGCGGGACAGGGAAGGAAAAACTGTTTTTT

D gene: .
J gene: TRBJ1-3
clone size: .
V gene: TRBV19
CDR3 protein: CASTSGHLGDTIYF
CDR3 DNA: TGTGCCAGTACCTCCGGACACCTTGGGGACACCATATATTTT

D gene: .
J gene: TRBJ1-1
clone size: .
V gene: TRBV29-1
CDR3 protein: CSVEREGRGTEAFF
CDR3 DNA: TGCAGCGTTGAACGTGAAGGGAGAGGGACTGAAGCTTTCTTT

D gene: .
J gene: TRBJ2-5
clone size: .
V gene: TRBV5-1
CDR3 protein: CASSLDTGSQETQYF
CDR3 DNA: TGCGCCAGCAGCTTGGATACAGGCTCACAAGAGACCCAGTACTTC

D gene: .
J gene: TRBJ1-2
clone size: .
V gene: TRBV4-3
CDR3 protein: CASSQRSSGYTF
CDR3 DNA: TGCGCCAGCAGCCAACGGAGTTCTGGCTACACCTTC

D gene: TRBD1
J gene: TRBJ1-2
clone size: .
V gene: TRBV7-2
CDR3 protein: CASSPSPGGPPNYGYTF
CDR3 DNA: TGTGCCAGCAGTCCAAGTCCAGGGGGTCCCCCTAACTATGGCTACACCTTC

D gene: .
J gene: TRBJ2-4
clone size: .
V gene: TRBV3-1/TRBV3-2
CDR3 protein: CASSQPTSSKAKNIQYF
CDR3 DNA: TGTGCCAGCAGCCAACCCACTAGCTCTAAGGCCAAAAACATTCAGTACTTC

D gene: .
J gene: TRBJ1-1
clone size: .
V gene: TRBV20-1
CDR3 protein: CSAVPGTMAFF
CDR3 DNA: TGCAGTGCGGTGCCCGGGACAATGGCTTTCTTT

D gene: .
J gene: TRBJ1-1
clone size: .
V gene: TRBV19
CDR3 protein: CASTSAGTSGRSFF
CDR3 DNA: TGTGCCAGCACTTCTGCCGGGACATCGGGGCGATCTTTCTTT

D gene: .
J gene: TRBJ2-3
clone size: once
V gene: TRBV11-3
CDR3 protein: CASSLMQGPTDTQYF
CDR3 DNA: TGTGCCAGCAGCTTAATGCAGGGTCCAACAGATACGCAGTATTTT

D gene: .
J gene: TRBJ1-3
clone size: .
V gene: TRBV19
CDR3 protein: CASTQGTGNTIYF
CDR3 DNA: TGTGCCAGTACCCAGGGGACTGGAAACACCATATATTTT

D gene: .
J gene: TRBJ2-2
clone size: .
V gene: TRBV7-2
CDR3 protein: CASSLMWRPGTGELFF
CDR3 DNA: TGTGCCAGCAGCTTAATGTGGCGGCCGGGCACCGGGGAGCTGTTTTTT

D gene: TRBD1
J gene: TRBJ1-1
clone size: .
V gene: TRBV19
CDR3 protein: CASTPGGVVTNTEAFF
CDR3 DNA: TGTGCCAGTACCCCAGGGGGAGTAGTGACGAACACTGAAGCTTTCTTT

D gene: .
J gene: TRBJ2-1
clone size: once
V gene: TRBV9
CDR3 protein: CASSVGAGYNEQFF
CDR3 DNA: TGTGCCAGCAGCGTAGGAGCAGGATACAATGAGCAGTTCTTC

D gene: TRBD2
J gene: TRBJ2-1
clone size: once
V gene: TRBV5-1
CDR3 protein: CASSPGGTSYGNEQFF
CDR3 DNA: TGCGCCAGCAGCCCGGGAGGAACGAGCTACGGCAATGAGCAGTTCTTC

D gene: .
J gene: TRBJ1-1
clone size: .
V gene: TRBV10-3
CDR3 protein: CATWAANTEAFF
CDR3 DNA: TGTGCCACTTGGGCAGCGAACACTGAAGCTTTCTTT

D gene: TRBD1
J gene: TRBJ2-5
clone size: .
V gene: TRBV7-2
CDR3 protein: CASSLGGTGWETQYF
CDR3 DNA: TGTGCCAGCAGCTTAGGGGGGACAGGTTGGGAGACCCAGTACTTC

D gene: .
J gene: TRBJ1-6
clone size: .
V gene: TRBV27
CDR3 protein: CASKLQDGYNSPLHF
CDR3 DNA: TGTGCCAGCAAGCTACAGGACGGCTATAATTCACCCCTCCACTTT

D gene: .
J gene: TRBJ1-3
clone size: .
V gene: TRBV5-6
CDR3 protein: CASSLVSGGGTIYF
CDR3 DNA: TGTGCCAGCAGCTTGGTTTCCGGGGGGGGCACCATATATTTT

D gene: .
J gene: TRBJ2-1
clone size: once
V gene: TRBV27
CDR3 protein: CASKNFSEQFF
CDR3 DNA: TGTGCCAGCAAGAACTTCTCAGAGCAGTTCTTC

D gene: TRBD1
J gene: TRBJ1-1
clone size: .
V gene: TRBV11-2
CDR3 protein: CASSSGQLTEAFF
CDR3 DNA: TGTGCCAGCAGCTCGGGACAGCTCACTGAAGCTTTCTTT

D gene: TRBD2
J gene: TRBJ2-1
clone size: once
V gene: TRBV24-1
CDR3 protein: CATSDTGLSGSIYNEQFF
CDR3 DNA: TGTGCCACCAGTGATACCGGACTGAGCGGGAGCATCTACAATGAGCAGTTCTTC

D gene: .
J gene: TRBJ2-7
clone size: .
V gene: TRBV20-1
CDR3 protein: CRGRAEQYF
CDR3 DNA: TGCAGAGGCAGGGCCGAGCAGTACTTC

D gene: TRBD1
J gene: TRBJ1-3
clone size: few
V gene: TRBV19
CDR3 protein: CASSTRDRASGNTIYF
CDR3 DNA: TGTGCCAGTAGTACAAGGGACAGGGCCTCTGGAAACACCATATATTTT

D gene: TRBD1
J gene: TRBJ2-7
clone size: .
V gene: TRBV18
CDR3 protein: CASSQDRVGHEQYF
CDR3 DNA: TGTGCCAGCTCGCAAGACAGGGTTGGCCACGAGCAGTACTTC

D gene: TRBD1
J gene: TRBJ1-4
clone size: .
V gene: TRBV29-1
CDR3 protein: CSGRTGAEKLFF
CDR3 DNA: TGCAGCGGTAGGACAGGGGCGGAAAAACTGTTTTTT

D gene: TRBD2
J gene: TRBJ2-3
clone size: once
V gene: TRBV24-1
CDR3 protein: CATSDLAGAGADTQYF
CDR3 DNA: TGTGCCACCAGTGATTTGGCGGGAGCGGGTGCAGATACGCAGTATTTT